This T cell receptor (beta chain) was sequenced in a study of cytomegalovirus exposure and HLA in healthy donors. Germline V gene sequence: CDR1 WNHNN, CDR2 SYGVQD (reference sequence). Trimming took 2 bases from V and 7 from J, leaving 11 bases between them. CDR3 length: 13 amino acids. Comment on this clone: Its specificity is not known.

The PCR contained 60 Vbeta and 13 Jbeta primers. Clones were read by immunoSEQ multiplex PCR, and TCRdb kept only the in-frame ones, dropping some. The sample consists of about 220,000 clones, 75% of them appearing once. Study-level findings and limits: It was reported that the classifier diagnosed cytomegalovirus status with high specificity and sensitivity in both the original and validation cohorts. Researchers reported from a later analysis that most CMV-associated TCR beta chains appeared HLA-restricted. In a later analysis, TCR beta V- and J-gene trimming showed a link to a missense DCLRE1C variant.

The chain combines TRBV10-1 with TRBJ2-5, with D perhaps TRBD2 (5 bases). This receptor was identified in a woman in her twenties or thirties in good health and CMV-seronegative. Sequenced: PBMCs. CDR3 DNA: TGCGCCAGCAGTGAGGCCGGGATGTGGACCCAGTACTTC. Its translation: CASSEAGMWTQYF.